The T cell receptor (beta chain) described here comes from a study of memory CD4+ T cells and cytomegalovirus serostatus. For the study at large: This sample comes from healthy Belgian adults, several CMV seropositive, roughly 22 seronegative.

Single viable CD3+CD4+CD8-CD45RO+ cells were sorted as the memory CD4+ T cells. In the original analysis: After removing out-of-frame reads, 2 million to 2.5 million distinct TCRbeta sequences remained. Assay: immunoSEQ multiplex PCR; the TCRdb copy retains only in-frame clones and omits some. V and J calls and clone size are as listed in that table; D and trimming were resolved from the DNA. Here the sample spans under 35,000 clones, roughly 80% being singletons. V shed 4 bases and J shed 3 bases, with 11 bases lying between them. This CDR3 is built from 13 residues. From germline, CDR1 is SGHRS and CDR2 YFSETQ.

The receptor comes from an adult in good health and CMV-seronegative. Some clones in this sample may be carry-over from other donors' samples. Sequences were obtained from memory CD4+ T cells from blood. The V call is TRBV5-1, the J call TRBJ2-7; D remains unclear. As DNA, the CDR3 is TGCGCCAGCAGCCTACGCTCGGACTACGAGCAGTACTTC. Protein product: CASSLRSDYEQYF.